Many counts were recorded for the clone carrying this T cell receptor beta chain. Its antigen is not identified. The sample belongs to a study of T cells in Graves' hyperthyroidism and ophthalmopathy. About the study: Peripheral blood was drawn at first diagnosis, prior to all treatment. General study points: Blood samples included most of the expanded thyroid clonotypes exceeding 0.001.

The CDR3 spans 15 residues. V lost 7 bases to trimming and J lost 1 base, with 14 bases between them. Germline V gives CDR1 LNHDA, CDR2 SQIVND (reference sequence). From RNA transcripts, TCR beta CDR3 regions were amplified. The TCR CDR3 was amplified in a first-round RT-PCR using the HTBI primer set. One entry per CDR3 protein results from TCRdb running MiXCR on the multiplex PCR reads. The sample records roughly 380,000 distinct CDR3 sequences, 13% being singletons. This chain links TRBV19 with TRBJ1-5, with D tentatively TRBD1 (6 bases). This receptor was obtained from a man aged 25 to 40 with Graves' hyperthyroidism that later progressed to Graves' ophthalmopathy. Sequencing was performed on blood. The CDR3 DNA reads as TGTGCCAGTAATCCACAGGGAGGCAGCAATCAGCCCCAGCATTTT. Translated: CASNPQGGSNQPQHF. The whole variable domain, remainder taken from reference TRBV19 and TRBJ1-5, is DGGITQSPKYLFRKEGQNVTLSCEQNLNHDAMYWYRQDPGQGLRLIYYSQIVNDFQKGDIAEGYSVSREKKESFPLTVTSAQKNPTAFYLCASNPQGGSNQPQHFGDGTRLSIL.